This TCR beta chain was sequenced during a study of radiation and T cells in renal cell carcinoma. As for time point: blood 2 weeks post-SBRT. Treatment specified: 15 Gy SBRT to primary tumor, nephrectomy 4 weeks later. Some clones are missing from TCRdb's copy, which holds only in-frame ones; the method was immunoSEQ multiplex PCR. The sample has 100,000 to 150,000 clones; around 90% are singletons. The sample here was blood, taken from a patient whose treatment included radiotherapy and nephrectomy. The sequence was obtained from a woman aged 70-85 years with renal cell carcinoma.

CDR3 amino acids: CASSEAGAGNEKLFF. The CDR3 nucleotides read TGTGCCAGCAGTGAAGCGGGGGCCGGTAATGAAAAACTGTTTTTT. The rearrangement joins TRBV2 to TRBJ1-4, with D perhaps matching TRBD1 (6 bases). The CDR3 totals 15 residues. In germline, CDR1 is SNHLY, CDR2 FYNNEI. V was shortened by 0 bases and J by 4 bases, with 9 bases between the two germline ends. Combining the CDR3 with reference TRBV2 and TRBJ1-4 gives the whole variable domain EPEVTQTPSHQVTQMGQEVILRCVPISNHLYFYWYRQILGQKVEFLVSFYNNEISEKSEIFDDQFSVERPDGSNFTLKIRSTKLEDSAMYFCASSEAGAGNEKLFFGSGTQLSVL.